This T cell receptor (beta chain) was found in a study of somatic mutations in cytotoxic T cells in rheumatoid arthritis. The method was immunoSEQ multiplex PCR; TCRdb's version includes in-frame clones alone and lacks a portion of them. The top ten hold about 50% of the sample, which has more than 4,500 clones, 80% to 85% seen once. Unmatched junction bases numbered 3, after V lost 1 base and J lost 13 bases. The CDR3 loop spans 12 amino acids. CDR1 and CDR2 (germline): SEHNR, FQNEAQ (reference sequence). Sequenced: CD8+ T cells sorted from blood. This clonotype was obtained from a woman in her fifties or sixties with rheumatoid arthritis. V gene TRBV7-9 combines with J gene TRBJ2-1, with 8 bases that match TRBD2. The CDR3 loop is CASSLEGTSQFF. CDR3 DNA: TGTGCCAGCAGCTTAGAGGGGACTAGTCAGTTCTTC.